This is a list of T cell receptor beta chains from one sample in a study of cytomegalovirus exposure and HLA in healthy donors. Sequenced by immunoSEQ multiplex PCR; TCRdb stores in-frame clones only, minus some. The top ten clones hold about 3.1% of a sample with around 130,000 clones, about 73% of them seen once. Sequencing used PBMCs. These receptors originate from a human donor in good health. The CDR3 runs from the conserved cysteine through the conserved F or W. D genes are given only for firm matches. Clone size is stated in some rows and not others, as once, few, many or a class when expanded.

clone_size | d_call | cdr3_length | j_call | v_call | cdr3_aa | cdr3_nt
- | - | 15 | TRBJ1-6 | TRBV2 | CASRRPGGGNSPLHF | TGTGCCAGCAGGCGCCCGGGGGGCGGGAATTCACCCCTCCACTTT
few | - | 16 | TRBJ2-5 | TRBV5-1 | CASSLAPAGGQETQYF | TGCGCCAGCAGCTTGGCCCCGGCAGGGGGGCAAGAGACCCAGTACTTC
- | - | 13 | TRBJ2-5 | TRBV7-2 | CASSPPGQETQYF | TGTGCCAGCAGCCCCCCGGGGCAAGAGACCCAGTACTTC
- | - | 15 | TRBJ1-6 | TRBV7-9 | CASSLSSSYNSPLHF | TGTGCCAGCAGCTTATCCAGCTCCTATAATTCACCCCTCCACTTT
- | TRBD1 | 14 | TRBJ2-3 | TRBV7-3 | CASSRTGSTDTQYF | TGTGCCAGCAGCCGGACAGGTTCCACAGATACGCAGTATTTT
- | TRBD1 | 14 | TRBJ2-3 | TRBV7-9 | CASSVDRGTDTQYF | TGTGCCAGCAGCGTAGACAGGGGCACAGATACGCAGTATTTT
once | TRBD2 | 15 | TRBJ2-3 | TRBV6-1 | CASTPSLAVTDTQYF | TGTGCCAGTACTCCATCTCTAGCGGTCACAGATACGCAGTATTTT
- | TRBD1 | 16 | TRBJ1-1 | TRBV7-9 | CASSLGVAGGESEAFF | TGTGCCAGCAGCTTAGGAGTCGCAGGGGGCGAGTCTGAAGCTTTCTTT
few | TRBD2 | 13 | TRBJ2-1 | TRBV5-4 | CASSQTSGAEQFF | TGTGCCAGCAGCCAAACTAGCGGGGCCGAGCAGTTCTTC
- | - | 14 | TRBJ2-3 | TRBV7-2 | CASSLRQPTDTQYF | TGTGCCAGCAGCTTAAGACAGCCCACAGATACGCAGTATTTT
- | TRBD1 | 14 | TRBJ2-7 | TRBV10-3 | CAIRTGSGSYEQYF | TGTGCCATCAGGACAGGGTCAGGGTCCTACGAGCAGTACTTC
few | TRBD1 | 13 | TRBJ2-7 | TRBV30 | CAWDTDRNNEQYF | TGTGCCTGGGACACGGACAGGAATAACGAGCAGTACTTC
few | - | 14 | TRBJ1-1 | TRBV5-4 | CASLQAPANTEAFF | TGTGCCAGCCTCCAGGCTCCCGCGAACACTGAAGCTTTCTTT
- | TRBD2 | 14 | TRBJ2-3 | TRBV7-3 | CASRTSGGGNTQYF | TGTGCCAGCAGAACTAGCGGGGGCGGGAATACGCAGTATTTT
- | TRBD2 | 15 | TRBJ2-3 | TRBV18 | CASSGASGATDTQYF | TGTGCCAGCTCCGGAGCTAGCGGGGCCACAGATACGCAGTATTTT
- | - | 12 | TRBJ2-5 | TRBV7-2 | CASSFTGETQYF | TGTGCCAGCAGTTTTACCGGGGAGACCCAGTACTTC
few | TRBD1 | 17 | TRBJ2-2 | TRBV5-4 | CASSSLSRGRRSGELFF | TGTGCCAGCAGCTCCTTAAGCAGGGGGCGCCGGTCCGGGGAGCTGTTTTTT
- | TRBD1 | 13 | TRBJ1-1 | TRBV11-3 | CASSFDRGTEAFF | TGTGCCAGCAGCTTTGACAGGGGGACTGAAGCTTTCTTT
- | - | 15 | TRBJ1-5 | TRBV4-1 | CASSPIKGVNQPQHF | TGCGCCAGCAGCCCTATAAAGGGGGTCAATCAGCCCCAGCATTTT
- | - | 14 | TRBJ2-7 | TRBV27 | CASSLSFLSYEQYF | TGTGCCAGCAGTTTATCCTTCCTTAGCTACGAGCAGTACTTC
- | - | 14 | TRBJ1-2 | TRBV5-1 | CASSSEEGAYGYTF | TGCGCCAGCAGCTCGGAGGAGGGCGCCTATGGCTACACCTTC
- | TRBD2 | 17 | TRBJ2-1 | TRBV7-2 | CASSSRLAGETYNEQFF | TGTGCCAGCAGCTCCCGGCTAGCGGGGGAAACCTACAATGAGCAGTTCTTC
- | - | 15 | TRBJ2-3 | TRBV11-2 | CASRTAGYSTDTQYF | TGTGCCAGCCGTACAGCGGGCTATAGCACAGATACGCAGTATTTT
- | - | 16 | TRBJ2-3 | TRBV23-1 | CASSPTGPGDTDTQYF | TGCGCCAGCAGCCCAACGGGGCCAGGGGACACAGATACGCAGTATTTT
- | TRBD1 | 16 | TRBJ1-5 | TRBV7-2 | CASSLVGGEGNQPQHF | TGTGCCAGCAGCTTAGTAGGGGGCGAAGGCAATCAGCCCCAGCATTTT
- | TRBD2 | 15 | TRBJ2-7 | TRBV7-2 | CASSLEAGGPYEQYF | TGTGCCAGCAGCTTAGAAGCGGGGGGGCCGTACGAGCAGTACTTC
few | TRBD2 | 15 | TRBJ2-4 | TRBV28 | CASSSLAGGQNIQYF | TGTGCCAGCAGTTCTCTAGCGGGGGGGCAAAACATTCAGTACTTC
few | - | 13 | TRBJ1-2 | TRBV9 | CASSLRGNYGYTF | TGTGCCAGCAGCCTCAGGGGTAACTATGGCTACACCTTC
- | TRBD2 | 16 | TRBJ2-3 | TRBV4-1 | CASSQDPSGRADTQYF | TGCGCCAGCAGCCAAGATCCCAGCGGGAGGGCAGATACGCAGTATTTT
- | TRBD1 | 15 | TRBJ1-6 | TRBV19 | CASSLGQGAMGPLHF | TGTGCCAGTAGTCTCGGACAGGGGGCCATGGGGCCCCTCCACTTT
- | TRBD2 | 15 | TRBJ2-7 | TRBV7-8 | CASQNGLAAPYEQYF | TGTGCCAGCCAAAATGGACTAGCGGCCCCCTACGAGCAGTACTTC
- | - | 13 | TRBJ2-3 | TRBV27 | CASSFQYTDTQYF | TGTGCCAGCAGTTTCCAGTACACAGATACGCAGTATTTT
- | - | 15 | TRBJ2-3 | TRBV4-3 | CASSRAGLETDTQYF | TGCGCCAGCAGCCGGGCGGGGCTAGAGACAGATACGCAGTATTTT
- | TRBD2 | 16 | TRBJ2-5 | TRBV5-6 | CASSLYLAGGRETQYF | TGTGCCAGCAGCTTGTACCTAGCGGGGGGGCGTGAGACCCAGTACTTC
- | - | 13 | TRBJ1-1 | TRBV19 | CASTPTGNAEAFF | TGTGCCAGTACCCCGACGGGGAACGCTGAAGCTTTCTTT
- | TRBD2 | 12 | TRBJ2-5 | TRBV2 | CALWGGWETQYF | TGTGCGCTATGGGGGGGTTGGGAGACCCAGTACTTC
- | - | 14 | TRBJ1-2 | TRBV7-2 | CASSLQGTYYGYTF | TGTGCCAGCAGCTTACAGGGCACCTACTATGGCTACACCTTC
once | - | 14 | TRBJ1-5 | TRBV7-9 | CASSLGQSNQPQHF | TGTGCCAGCAGCTTAGGGCAGAGCAATCAGCCCCAGCATTTT
once | - | 16 | TRBJ1-1 | TRBV7-9 | CASSPAQVFRNTEAFF | TGTGCCAGCAGCCCCGCACAGGTGTTCCGGAACACTGAAGCTTTCTTT
once | TRBD2 | 19 | TRBJ2-1 | TRBV7-6 | CASSLARRASGSSYNEQFF | TGTGCCAGCAGCTTAGCGAGGCGTGCTAGCGGGAGCTCCTACAATGAGCAGTTCTTC
- | TRBD2 | 15 | TRBJ2-2 | TRBV5-4 | CASRKSGRASGELFF | TGTGCCAGCAGAAAGAGCGGGAGGGCTTCGGGGGAGCTGTTTTTT
- | - | 14 | TRBJ2-7 | TRBV25-1 | CASSAQGIRYEQYF | TGTGCCAGCAGTGCCCAGGGTATTCGATACGAGCAGTACTTC
- | - | 13 | TRBJ1-4 | TRBV19 | CASSMARNEKLFF | TGTGCCAGTAGTATGGCCCGAAATGAAAAACTGTTTTTT
few | - | 14 | TRBJ1-2 | TRBV6-5 | CASSEHQGWDGYTF | TGTGCCAGCAGTGAACATCAGGGTTGGGATGGCTACACCTTC
- | TRBD1 | 16 | TRBJ1-2 | TRBV11-1 | CASSPPWTGGRYGYTF | TGTGCCAGCAGCCCTCCATGGACAGGGGGCAGGTATGGCTACACCTTC
- | TRBD1 | 16 | TRBJ1-2 | TRBV25-1 | CASSRSVTGGGYGYTF | TGTGCCAGCAGCCGATCGGTGACAGGGGGAGGCTATGGCTACACCTTC
once | - | 14 | TRBJ2-5 | TRBV19 | CASSIDPAEETQYF | TGTGCCAGTAGTATAGATCCAGCGGAAGAGACCCAGTACTTC
- | TRBD1 | 14 | TRBJ1-4 | TRBV7-2 | CASSLSTGVQKLFF | TGTGCCAGCAGCTTATCAACAGGGGTACAAAAACTGTTTTTT
- | - | 18 | TRBJ2-1 | TRBV15 | CATSTPHGPGVSYNEQFF | TGTGCCACCAGCACCCCCCACGGCCCAGGGGTGAGCTACAATGAGCAGTTCTTC
- | - | 16 | TRBJ2-2 | TRBV9 | CASSVGGGRNTGELFF | TGTGCCAGCAGCGTAGGGGGGGGGCGGAACACCGGGGAGCTGTTTTTT